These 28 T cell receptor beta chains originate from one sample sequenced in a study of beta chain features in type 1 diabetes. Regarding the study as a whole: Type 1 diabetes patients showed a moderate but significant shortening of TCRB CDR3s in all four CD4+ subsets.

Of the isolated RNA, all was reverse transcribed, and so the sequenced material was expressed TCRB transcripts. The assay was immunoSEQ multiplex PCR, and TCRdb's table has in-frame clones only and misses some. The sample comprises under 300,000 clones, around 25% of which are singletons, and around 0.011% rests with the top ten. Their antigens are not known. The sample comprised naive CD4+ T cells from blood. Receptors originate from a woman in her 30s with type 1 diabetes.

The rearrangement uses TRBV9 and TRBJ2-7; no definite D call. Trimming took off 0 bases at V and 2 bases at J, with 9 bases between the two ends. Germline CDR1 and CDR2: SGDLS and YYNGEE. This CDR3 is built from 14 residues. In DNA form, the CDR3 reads TGTGCCAGCAGCGTAGACAGTTTACCCTACGAGCAGTACTTC. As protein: CASSVDSLPYEQYF.

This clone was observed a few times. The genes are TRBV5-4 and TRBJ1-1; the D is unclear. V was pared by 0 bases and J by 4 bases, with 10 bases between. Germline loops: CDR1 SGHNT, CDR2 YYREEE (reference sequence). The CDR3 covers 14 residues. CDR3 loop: CASSLGGASTEAFF. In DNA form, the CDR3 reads TGTGCCAGCAGCTTGGGAGGAGCGAGCACTGAAGCTTTCTTT.

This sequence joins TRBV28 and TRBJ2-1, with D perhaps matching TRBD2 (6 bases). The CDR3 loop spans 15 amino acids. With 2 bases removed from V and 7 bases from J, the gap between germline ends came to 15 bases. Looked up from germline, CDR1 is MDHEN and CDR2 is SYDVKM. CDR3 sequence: CASSLPRERRNEQFF. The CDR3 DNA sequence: TGTGCCAGCAGTTTACCCCGGGAGAGACGGAATGAGCAGTTCTTC.

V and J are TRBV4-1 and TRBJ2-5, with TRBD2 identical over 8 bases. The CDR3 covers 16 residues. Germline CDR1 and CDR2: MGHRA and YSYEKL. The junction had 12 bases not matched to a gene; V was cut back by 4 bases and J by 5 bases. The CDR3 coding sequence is TGCGCCAGCAGCCCCGGGAGGGCGGGACTGGGGGAGACCCAGTACTTC. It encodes CASSPGRAGLGETQYF.

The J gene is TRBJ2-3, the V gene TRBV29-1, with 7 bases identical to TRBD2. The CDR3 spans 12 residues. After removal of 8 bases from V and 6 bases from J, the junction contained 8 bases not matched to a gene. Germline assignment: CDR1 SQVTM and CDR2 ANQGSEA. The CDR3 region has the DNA TGCAGCTCCAAGGCGGGAGCCGATACGCAGTATTTT. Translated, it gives CSSKAGADTQYF.

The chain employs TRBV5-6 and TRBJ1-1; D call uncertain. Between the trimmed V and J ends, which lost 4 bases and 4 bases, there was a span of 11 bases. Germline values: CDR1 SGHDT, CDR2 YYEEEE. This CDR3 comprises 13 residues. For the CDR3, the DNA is TGTGCCAGCAGCCCACAGATGAGCACTGAAGCTTTCTTT. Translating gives CASSPQMSTEAFF. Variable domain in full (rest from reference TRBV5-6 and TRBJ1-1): DAGVTQSPTHLIKTRGQQVTLRCSPKSGHDTVSWYQQALGQGPQFIFQYYEEEERQRGNFPDRFSGHQFPNYSSELNVNALLLGDSALYLCASSPQMSTEAFFGQGTRLTVV.

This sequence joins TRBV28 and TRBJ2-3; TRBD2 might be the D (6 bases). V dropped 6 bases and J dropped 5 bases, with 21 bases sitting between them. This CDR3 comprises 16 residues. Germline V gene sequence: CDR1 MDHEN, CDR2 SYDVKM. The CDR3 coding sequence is TGTGCCAGCAGCCCACGAACGGGAGTGTATAGAGATACGCAGTATTTT. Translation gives CASSPRTGVYRDTQYF.

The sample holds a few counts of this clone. This CDR3 is CASSERDTQYF. The DNA for the CDR3 is TGTGCCAGCTCGGAGAGGGATACGCAGTATTTT. This chain connects TRBV5-4 to TRBJ2-3; no clear D gene. The CDR3 is made up of 11 amino acids. The V gene's germline CDR1 is SGHNT and CDR2 YYREEE (reference sequence). V shed 7 bases and J shed 6 bases, with 9 bases lying between them.

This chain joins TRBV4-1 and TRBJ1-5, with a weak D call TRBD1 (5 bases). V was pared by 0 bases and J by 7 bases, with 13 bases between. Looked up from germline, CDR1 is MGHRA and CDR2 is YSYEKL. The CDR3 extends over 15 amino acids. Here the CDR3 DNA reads TGCGCCAGCAGCCAAGACGGGGGTCCTGTCCAGCCCCAGCATTTT. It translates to CASSQDGGPVQPQHF.

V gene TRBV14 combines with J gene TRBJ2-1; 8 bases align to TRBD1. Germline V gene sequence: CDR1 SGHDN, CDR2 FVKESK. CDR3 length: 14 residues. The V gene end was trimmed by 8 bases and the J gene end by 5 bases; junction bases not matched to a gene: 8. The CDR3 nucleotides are TGTGCCAGCCAACGGGACAGGAGTAACAATGAGCAGTTCTTC. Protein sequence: CASQRDRSNNEQFF.

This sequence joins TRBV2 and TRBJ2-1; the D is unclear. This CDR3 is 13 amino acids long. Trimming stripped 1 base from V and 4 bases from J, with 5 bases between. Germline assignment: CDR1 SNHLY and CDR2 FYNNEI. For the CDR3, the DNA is TGTGCCAGCAGTGAAGGCGTGTACAATGAGCAGTTCTTC. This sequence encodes CASSEGVYNEQFF.

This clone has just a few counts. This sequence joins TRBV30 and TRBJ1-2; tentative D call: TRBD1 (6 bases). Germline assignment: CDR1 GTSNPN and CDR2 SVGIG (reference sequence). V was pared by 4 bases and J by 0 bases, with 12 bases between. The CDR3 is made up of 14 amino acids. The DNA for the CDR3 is TGTGCCTGGAATACAGGGTCGGCTAACTATGGCTACACCTTC. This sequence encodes CAWNTGSANYGYTF.

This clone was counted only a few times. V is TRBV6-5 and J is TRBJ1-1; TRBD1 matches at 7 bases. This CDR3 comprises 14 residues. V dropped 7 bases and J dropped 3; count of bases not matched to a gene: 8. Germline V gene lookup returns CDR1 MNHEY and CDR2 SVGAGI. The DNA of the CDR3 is TGTGCCAGCACCCGGACAGGCGGGGACACTGAAGCTTTCTTT. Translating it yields CASTRTGGDTEAFF.

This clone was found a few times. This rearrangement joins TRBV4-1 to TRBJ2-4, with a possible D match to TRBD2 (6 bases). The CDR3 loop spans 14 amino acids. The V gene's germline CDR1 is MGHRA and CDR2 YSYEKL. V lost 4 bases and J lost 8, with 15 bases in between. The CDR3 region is CASSPWGEVDIQYF. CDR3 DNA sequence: TGCGCCAGCAGCCCCTGGGGGGAGGTAGACATTCAGTACTTC.

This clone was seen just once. CDR3 protein: CASCPPRSTYEQYF. CDR3 DNA: TGTGCCAGCTGTCCGCCCAGATCAACCTACGAGCAGTACTTC. The rearrangement joins TRBV6-1 to TRBJ2-7; D is unclear. V lost 8 bases and J 2 bases, leaving 16 bases between the germline ends. This CDR3 region has 14 residues. CDR1 MNHNS and CDR2 SASEGT come from the germline V gene.

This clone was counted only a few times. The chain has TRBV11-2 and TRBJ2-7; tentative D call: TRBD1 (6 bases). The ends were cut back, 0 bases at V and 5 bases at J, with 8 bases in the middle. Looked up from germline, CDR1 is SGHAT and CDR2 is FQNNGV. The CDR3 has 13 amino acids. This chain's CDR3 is CASSLDRGNEQYF. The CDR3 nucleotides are TGTGCCAGCAGCTTAGACAGGGGAAACGAGCAGTACTTC. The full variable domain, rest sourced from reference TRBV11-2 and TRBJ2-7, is EAGVAQSPRYKIIEKRQSVAFWCNPISGHATLYWYQQILGQGPKLLIQFQNNGVVDDSQLPKDRFSAERLKGVDSTLKIQPAKLEDSAVYLCASSLDRGNEQYFGPGTRLTVT.

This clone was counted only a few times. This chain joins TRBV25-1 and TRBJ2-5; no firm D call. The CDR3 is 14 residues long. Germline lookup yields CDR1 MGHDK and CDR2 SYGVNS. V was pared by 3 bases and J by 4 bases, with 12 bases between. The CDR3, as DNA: TGTGCCAGCAGTGACCCTCGGCAGGCAGAGACCCAGTACTTC. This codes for CASSDPRQAETQYF.

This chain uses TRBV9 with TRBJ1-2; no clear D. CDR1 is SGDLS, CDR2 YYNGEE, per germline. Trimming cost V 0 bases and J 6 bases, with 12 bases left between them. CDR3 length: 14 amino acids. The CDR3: CASSVVLSTDGYTF. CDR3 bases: TGTGCCAGCAGCGTAGTACTCTCCACGGATGGCTACACCTTC.

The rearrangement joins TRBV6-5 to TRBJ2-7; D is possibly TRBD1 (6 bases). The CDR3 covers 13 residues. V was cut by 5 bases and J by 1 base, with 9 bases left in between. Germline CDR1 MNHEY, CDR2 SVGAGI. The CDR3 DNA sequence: TGTGCCAGCAGTAGACAGGAGTCCTACGAGCAGTACTTC. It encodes CASSRQESYEQYF.

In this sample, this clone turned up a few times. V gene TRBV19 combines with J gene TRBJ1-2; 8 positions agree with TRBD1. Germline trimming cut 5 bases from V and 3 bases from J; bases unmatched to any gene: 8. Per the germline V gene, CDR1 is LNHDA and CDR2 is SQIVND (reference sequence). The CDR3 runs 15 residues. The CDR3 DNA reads TGTGCCAGTAGTCCCGGGACAGGAGAGTACTATGGCTACACCTTC. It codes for CASSPGTGEYYGYTF.

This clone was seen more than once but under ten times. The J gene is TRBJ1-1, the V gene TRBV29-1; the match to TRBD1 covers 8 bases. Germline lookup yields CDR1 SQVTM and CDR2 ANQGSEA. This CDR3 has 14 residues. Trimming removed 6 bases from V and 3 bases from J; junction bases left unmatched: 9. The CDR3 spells CSVRQGSMDTEAFF. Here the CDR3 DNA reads TGCAGCGTGCGACAGGGGAGCATGGACACTGAAGCTTTCTTT.

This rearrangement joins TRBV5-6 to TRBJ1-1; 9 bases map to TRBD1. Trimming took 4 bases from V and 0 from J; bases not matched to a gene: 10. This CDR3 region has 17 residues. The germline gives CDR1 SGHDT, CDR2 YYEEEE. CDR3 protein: CASSTLQGAYVNTEAFF. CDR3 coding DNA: TGTGCCAGCAGCACTTTACAGGGGGCCTATGTGAACACTGAAGCTTTCTTT.

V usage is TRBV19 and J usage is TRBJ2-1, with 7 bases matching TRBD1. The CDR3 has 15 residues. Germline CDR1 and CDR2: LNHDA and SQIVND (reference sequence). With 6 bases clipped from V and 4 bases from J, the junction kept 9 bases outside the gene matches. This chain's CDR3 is CASSFTGVVYNEQFF. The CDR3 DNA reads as TGTGCCAGTAGCTTCACAGGGGTTGTGTACAATGAGCAGTTCTTC.

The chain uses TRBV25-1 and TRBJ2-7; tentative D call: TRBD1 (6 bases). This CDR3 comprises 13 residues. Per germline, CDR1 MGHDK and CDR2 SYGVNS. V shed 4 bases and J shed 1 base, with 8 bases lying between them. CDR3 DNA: TGTGCCAGCAGTGTGACAGGATCCTACGAGCAGTACTTC. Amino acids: CASSVTGSYEQYF.

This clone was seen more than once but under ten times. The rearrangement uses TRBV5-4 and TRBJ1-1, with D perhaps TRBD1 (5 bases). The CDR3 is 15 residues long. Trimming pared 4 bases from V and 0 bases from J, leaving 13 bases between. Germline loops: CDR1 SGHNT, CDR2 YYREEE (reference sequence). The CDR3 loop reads CASSRPDSMNTEAFF. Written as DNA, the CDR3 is TGTGCCAGCAGCCGACCAGACAGTATGAACACTGAAGCTTTCTTT.

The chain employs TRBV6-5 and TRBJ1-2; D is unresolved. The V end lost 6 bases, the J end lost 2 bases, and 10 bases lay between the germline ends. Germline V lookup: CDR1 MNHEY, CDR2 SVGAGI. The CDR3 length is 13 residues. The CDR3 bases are TGTGCCAGCAGACCTCATGCGAACTATGGCTACACCTTC. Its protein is CASRPHANYGYTF.

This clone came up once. CDR3 bases: TGTGCCAGCTCGAACCAGGGCAGCTCTGAAGCTTTCTTT. It translates to CASSNQGSSEAFF. The chain couples TRBV18 to TRBJ1-1; D might be TRBD1 (5 bases). The V end was cut by 6 bases, the J end by 6 bases, with 14 bases between. This CDR3 spans 13 amino acids. Per the germline V gene, CDR1 is KGHSH and CDR2 is LQKENI.

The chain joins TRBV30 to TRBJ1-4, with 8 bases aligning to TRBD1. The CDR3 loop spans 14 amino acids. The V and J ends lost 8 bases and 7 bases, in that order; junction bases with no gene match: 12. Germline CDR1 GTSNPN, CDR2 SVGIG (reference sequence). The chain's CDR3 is CAVETKDRVEKLFF. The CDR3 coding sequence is TGTGCCGTGGAGACAAAGGACAGGGTTGAAAAACTGTTTTTT.